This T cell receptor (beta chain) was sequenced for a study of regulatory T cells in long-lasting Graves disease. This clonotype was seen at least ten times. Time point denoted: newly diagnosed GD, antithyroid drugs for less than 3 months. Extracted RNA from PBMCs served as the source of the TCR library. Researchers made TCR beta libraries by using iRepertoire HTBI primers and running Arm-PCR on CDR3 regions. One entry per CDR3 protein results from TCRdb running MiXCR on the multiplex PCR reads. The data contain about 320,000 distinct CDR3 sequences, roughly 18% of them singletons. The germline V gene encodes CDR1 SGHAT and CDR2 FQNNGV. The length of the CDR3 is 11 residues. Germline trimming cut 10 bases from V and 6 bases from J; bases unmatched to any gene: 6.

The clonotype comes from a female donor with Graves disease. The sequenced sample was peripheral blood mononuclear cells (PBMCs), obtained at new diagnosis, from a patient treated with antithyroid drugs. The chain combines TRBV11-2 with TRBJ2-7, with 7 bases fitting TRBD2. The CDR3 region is CANATSSEQYF. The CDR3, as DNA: TGTGCCAACGCGACTAGCAGCGAGCAGTACTTC. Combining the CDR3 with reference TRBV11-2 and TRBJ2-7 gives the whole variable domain EAGVAQSPRYKIIEKRQSVAFWCNPISGHATLYWYQQILGQGPKLLIQFQNNGVVDDSQLPKDRFSAERLKGVDSTLKIQPAKLEDSAVYLCANATSSEQYFGPGTRLTVT.